This T cell receptor (beta chain) was profiled in a study of blood T cells in healthy people across ages. The study's findings and limits: With age, beta diversity per million T cells declined roughly linearly, significantly by 40. Samples with more naive T cells showed higher observed beta diversity.

This CDR3 has 17 residues. V was pared by 0 bases and J by 1 base, with 14 bases between. The germline V gene has CDR1 SGHVS and CDR2 FQNEAQ. Comment on this clonotype: Its antigen is as yet unknown.

Combining a sample-barcoded 5' primer with a J-beta primer mix, a second PCR ran for roughly 7 to 12 cycles. One entry per CDR3 protein, called by TCRdb with MiXCR from the 5' RACE reads. The sample has some 1,800,000 distinct CDR3 sequences; about two fifths are singletons. Healthy Russian Caucasian donors spanned ages about 6 to 100 years. Sequenced material: blood. This receptor was identified in a human donor in good health. The rearrangement uses TRBV7-8 and TRBJ2-3, with TRBD1 as a possible D gene (5 bases). The CDR3 region has the DNA TGTGCCAGCAGCTTAGCGGCAAGGGGCATGGGCACAGATACGCAGTATTTT. This codes for CASSLAARGMGTDTQYF.